This is a list of T cell receptor beta chains from one sample in a study of control samples from healthy donors and cancer patients. Profiled with immunoSEQ multiplex PCR; TCRdb holds only in-frame clones, not every one. The data contain around 84,000 clones, 90% to 95% of them seen just once; the ten biggest clones take up less than 20%. The sequencing input was blood. Source of these receptors: a man aged 25 to 40 in good health. CDR3s include the opening cysteine and the closing phenylalanine or tryptophan. The order of the fields is V gene, D gene, J gene, clone size, CDR3 protein, CDR3 DNA. The D gene is left open where the match is weak. Clone sizes are given selectively: once, few, many, or a class where the clone is expanded.

TRBV11-1	TRBD2	TRBJ2-1	-	CASSSSGSGYNEQFF	TGTGCCAGCAGCTCGAGCGGGAGCGGTTACAATGAGCAGTTCTTC
TRBV4-1	TRBD2	TRBJ2-1	-	CASSQALAGVHNEQFF	TGCGCCAGCAGCCAAGCACTAGCGGGAGTCCACAATGAGCAGTTCTTC
TRBV18	-	TRBJ2-3	-	CASSPPSTDTQYF	TGTGCCAGCTCACCACCGTCGACAGATACGCAGTATTTT
TRBV5-1	TRBD1	TRBJ2-1	-	CASKVGQVSDEQFF	TGCGCCAGCAAGGTGGGACAGGTGTCGGATGAGCAGTTCTTC
TRBV7-2	-	TRBJ2-7	few	CASRVGSLNEQYF	TGTGCCAGCAGGGTGGGCAGTTTGAACGAGCAGTACTTC
TRBV7-3	-	TRBJ2-1	-	CASSWGESSSYNEQFF	TGTGCCAGCAGCTGGGGGGAGTCCAGCTCCTACAATGAGCAGTTCTTC
TRBV7-8	-	TRBJ1-2	few	CASSLASVNGYTF	TGTGCCAGCAGCTTAGCTTCTGTTAATGGCTACACCTTC
TRBV18	-	TRBJ1-6	-	CASSLSNYNSPLHF	TGTGCCAGCTCACTCAGTAATTATAATTCACCCCTCCACTTT
TRBV19	TRBD2	TRBJ2-7	-	CASSLWTSGSYEQYF	TGTGCCAGTAGTTTGTGGACTAGCGGCTCCTACGAGCAGTACTTC
TRBV19	TRBD2	TRBJ2-2	-	CASKELAGGPLTGELFF	TGTGCCAGTAAGGAACTAGCGGGAGGACCCCTCACCGGGGAGCTGTTTTTT
TRBV6-1	TRBD1	TRBJ1-2	-	CASSLIGQGGYGYTF	TGTGCCAGCAGCCTCATAGGACAGGGGGGATATGGCTACACCTTC
TRBV12-5	-	TRBJ2-1	-	CASGVALSSYNEQFF	TGTGCTAGTGGTGTAGCGTTGAGCTCCTACAATGAGCAGTTCTTC
TRBV28	-	TRBJ2-7	once	CASASGTLYEQYF	TGTGCCAGTGCCTCCGGGACACTATACGAGCAGTACTTC
TRBV11-2	TRBD2	TRBJ2-1	-	CASSDRDYPFF	TGTGCCAGCAGCGACCGGGACTACCCGTTCTTC
TRBV9	-	TRBJ1-4	-	CASSGSSNEKLFF	TGTGCCAGCAGCGGCAGCTCTAATGAAAAACTGTTTTTT
TRBV19	-	TRBJ2-5	-	CAIKLVVLGTQYF	TGTGCCATAAAGTTGGTAGTTTTGGGGACCCAGTACTTC
TRBV20-1	-	TRBJ1-4	once	CSASPSTNEKLFF	TGCAGTGCTAGTCCTTCAACTAATGAAAAACTGTTTTTT
TRBV5-4	-	TRBJ1-1	-	CASSLGGNTEAFF	TGTGCCAGCAGCTTGGGAGGGAACACTGAAGCTTTCTTT
TRBV6-5	-	TRBJ1-6	few	CASSYARSSYNSPLHF	TGTGCCAGCAGTTACGCACGTAGCTCCTATAATTCACCCCTCCACTTT
TRBV7-2	-	TRBJ1-5	-	CASSLETARNQPQHF	TGTGCCAGCAGCTTAGAAACAGCCCGCAATCAGCCCCAGCATTTT
TRBV7-2	TRBD2	TRBJ2-2	-	CASSLYSGGVNTGELFF	TGTGCCAGCAGCTTATATAGCGGGGGAGTGAACACCGGGGAGCTGTTTTTT
TRBV6-5	-	TRBJ1-3	-	CASSAEGSGNTIYF	TGTGCCAGCAGCGCCGAGGGGTCTGGAAACACCATATATTTT
TRBV4-3	-	TRBJ2-5	-	CASSQDRWETQYF	TGCGCCAGCAGCCAAGATAGGTGGGAGACCCAGTACTTC
TRBV4-1	-	TRBJ2-3	-	CASSQGFRTSTDTQYF	TGCGCCAGCAGCCAAGGTTTCAGAACTAGCACAGATACGCAGTATTTT
TRBV28	-	TRBJ2-3	-	CASSSPEHTDTQYF	TGTGCCAGCAGTTCTCCAGAGCACACAGATACGCAGTATTTT
TRBV9	TRBD2	TRBJ2-1	-	CASSVAGVFRDEQFF	TGTGCCAGCAGCGTGGCGGGGGTGTTTCGCGATGAGCAGTTCTTC
TRBV6-2/TRBV6-3	TRBD2	TRBJ2-1	-	CASSYFGGGNEQFF	TGTGCCAGCAGTTACTTCGGCGGGGGCAATGAGCAGTTCTTC
TRBV7-9	-	TRBJ2-3	-	CASSLLGQTDTQYF	TGTGCCAGCAGCTTGCTAGGACAGACAGATACGCAGTATTTT
TRBV10-1	-	TRBJ2-7	-	CASSGSKRGEQYF	TGCGCCAGCAGTGGGTCTAAAAGGGGGGAGCAGTACTTC
TRBV9	-	TRBJ1-6	-	CASSVGRIGSPLHF	TGTGCCAGCAGCGTCGGAAGGATTGGTTCACCCCTCCACTTT
TRBV7-2	TRBD2	TRBJ2-2	-	CASSFLAVKNTGELFF	TGTGCCAGCAGCTTTCTAGCGGTCAAGAACACCGGGGAGCTGTTTTTT
TRBV7-9	-	TRBJ2-7	-	CASSWGNEQYF	TGTGCCAGCAGCTGGGGCAACGAGCAGTACTTC
TRBV28	-	TRBJ2-7	-	CASRKPGASGQYF	TGTGCCAGCAGAAAACCCGGGGCATCTGGGCAGTACTTC
TRBV7-3	-	TRBJ2-1	-	CASSLTAGPYNEQFF	TGTGCCAGCAGCTTAACCGCGGGACCCTACAATGAGCAGTTCTTC
TRBV30	-	TRBJ1-1	-	CASQLWTEAFF	TGTGCCTCTCAACTTTGGACTGAAGCTTTCTTT
TRBV6-5	-	TRBJ2-2	-	CALAGQGPGELFF	TGTGCTCTAGCGGGACAGGGCCCCGGGGAGCTGTTTTTT
TRBV11-2	-	TRBJ2-7	-	CASSLVGSYEQYF	TGTGCCAGCAGCTTAGTCGGGTCCTACGAGCAGTACTTC
TRBV20-1	-	TRBJ2-7	-	CSASGGGTNEQYF	TGCAGTGCTAGTGGTGGGGGGACCAACGAGCAGTACTTC
TRBV2	-	TRBJ2-2	-	CASTGWRNTGELFF	TGTGCCAGCACCGGGTGGAGGAACACCGGGGAGCTGTTTTTT
TRBV4-1	TRBD1	TRBJ1-1	-	CASSQGSTGVTEAFF	TGCGCCAGCAGCCAAGGATCGACAGGGGTCACTGAAGCTTTCTTT
TRBV24-1	-	TRBJ2-3	-	CATSDPGTVDTQYF	TGTGCCACCAGTGACCCCGGAACAGTAGATACGCAGTATTTT
TRBV5-6	-	TRBJ2-2	-	CASSLERQGETGELFF	TGTGCCAGCAGCTTGGAACGGCAGGGAGAAACCGGGGAGCTGTTTTTT